These T cell receptor beta chains were read from a single sample in a study of T cells in Graves' hyperthyroidism and ophthalmopathy. TCRdb recomputed calls from the multiplex PCR reads with MiXCR, one row per CDR3 protein. The sample has about 560,000 distinct CDR3 sequences, more than 15% seen once; the top ten hold roughly 7.3%. Sequenced: blood. These receptors were taken from a woman under 40 with Graves' hyperthyroidism. Each CDR3 is given with its conserved first and last residue. Fields, in order: J gene, clone size, V gene, D gene, CDR3 DNA, CDR3 protein. A D gene is named only where the DNA matches it firmly. Expanded clones are given a class, and other clones once, few, many or no size at all.

J gene: TRBJ2-5
clone size: few
V gene: TRBV12-5
D gene: NA
CDR3 DNA: TGTGCTAGTGGTTTGACAGGCGGACAGGAGACCCAGTACTTC
CDR3 protein: CASGLTGGQETQYF

J gene: TRBJ2-7
clone size: many
V gene: TRBV5-1
D gene: NA
CDR3 DNA: TGCGCCAGCAGCTCGACGCGATCAGGGAACGAGCAGTACTTC
CDR3 protein: CASSSTRSGNEQYF

J gene: TRBJ2-3
clone size: NA
V gene: TRBV20-1
D gene: TRBD2
CDR3 DNA: TGCAGTGCTAGAGATCCCCTAGCGGGAGAGGTAGATACGCAGTATTTT
CDR3 protein: CSARDPLAGEVDTQYF

J gene: TRBJ2-5
clone size: NA
V gene: TRBV10-3
D gene: NA
CDR3 DNA: TGTGCCATCAGTAGCCTTGAGTACCAAGAGACCCAGTACTTC
CDR3 protein: CAISSLEYQETQYF

J gene: TRBJ2-3
clone size: many
V gene: TRBV7-2
D gene: TRBD2
CDR3 DNA: TGTGCCAGCAGCGAAGGGACTAGCGGGAGTCGGGCAGATACGCAGTATTTT
CDR3 protein: CASSEGTSGSRADTQYF

J gene: TRBJ1-2
clone size: NA
V gene: TRBV28
D gene: TRBD1
CDR3 DNA: TGTGCCAGCAGTAGCTCCGGGACAGGGTTTGTCGGCTACACCTTC
CDR3 protein: CASSSSGTGFVGYTF

J gene: TRBJ1-6
clone size: many
V gene: TRBV7-9
D gene: NA
CDR3 DNA: TGTGCCAGCAGCTCCCGGGAAGGAGGGGGTTCACCCCTCCACTTT
CDR3 protein: CASSSREGGGSPLHF

J gene: TRBJ2-5
clone size: NA
V gene: TRBV30
D gene: TRBD2
CDR3 DNA: TGTGCCTGGAGTGTACTACGCATGACTAGCGGGACGGGCGAGACCCAGTACTTC
CDR3 protein: CAWSVLRMTSGTGETQYF

J gene: TRBJ2-7
clone size: few
V gene: TRBV27
D gene: TRBD1
CDR3 DNA: TGTGCCAGCAGGTGGGACAGGGGCTCCGAGCAGTACTTC
CDR3 protein: CASRWDRGSEQYF

J gene: TRBJ2-3
clone size: NA
V gene: TRBV7-6
D gene: TRBD2
CDR3 DNA: TGTGCCAGCAGCCGAATGAAAACGGGGGGATATAGCACAGATACGCAGTATTTT
CDR3 protein: CASSRMKTGGYSTDTQYF

J gene: TRBJ2-3
clone size: many
V gene: TRBV27
D gene: TRBD2
CDR3 DNA: TGTGCCAGCAGTTTCGTCGGGACTAGCGGGAGAACAGATACGCAGTATTTT
CDR3 protein: CASSFVGTSGRTDTQYF

J gene: TRBJ1-2
clone size: many
V gene: TRBV18
D gene: NA
CDR3 DNA: TGTGCCAGCTCACCACGGGAGGACTATGGCTACACCTTC
CDR3 protein: CASSPREDYGYTF

J gene: TRBJ2-1
clone size: NA
V gene: TRBV9
D gene: NA
CDR3 DNA: TGTGCCAGCAGCTCCCTGGGGGACAAATATGAGCAGTTCTTC
CDR3 protein: CASSSLGDKYEQFF

J gene: TRBJ2-1
clone size: NA
V gene: TRBV2
D gene: NA
CDR3 DNA: TGTGCCAGCAGTCCCCCAGGGGGGGGGCGCTACAATGAGCAGTTCTTC
CDR3 protein: CASSPPGGGRYNEQFF

J gene: TRBJ2-7
clone size: once
V gene: TRBV30
D gene: NA
CDR3 DNA: TGTGCCCGGAGTGTAGGGGGGAATACCTACGAGCAGTACTTC
CDR3 protein: CARSVGGNTYEQYF

J gene: TRBJ2-2
clone size: many
V gene: TRBV12-5
D gene: TRBD1
CDR3 DNA: TGTGCTAGTGGTTTGGATGCCGGGACAGGGGGCCCCGGGGAGCTGTTTTTT
CDR3 protein: CASGLDAGTGGPGELFF

J gene: TRBJ1-1
clone size: NA
V gene: TRBV29-1
D gene: NA
CDR3 DNA: TGCAGCGTTGATAGTGGAGCTGAAGCTTTCTTT
CDR3 protein: CSVDSGAEAFF

J gene: TRBJ2-7
clone size: few
V gene: TRBV27
D gene: TRBD2
CDR3 DNA: TGTGCCAGCAGTTTCGGCGCGGGAGCCTACGAGCAGTACTTC
CDR3 protein: CASSFGAGAYEQYF

J gene: TRBJ2-3
clone size: NA
V gene: TRBV12-3/TRBV12-4
D gene: TRBD1
CDR3 DNA: TGTGCCAGCAGCCGAAGGGGGCGGGTCACAGATACGCAGTATTTT
CDR3 protein: CASSRRGRVTDTQYF

J gene: TRBJ1-5
clone size: NA
V gene: TRBV6-1
D gene: TRBD1
CDR3 DNA: TGTGCCAGCACCAGGGACAGGTTTGGGCAGCCCCAGCATTTT
CDR3 protein: CASTRDRFGQPQHF

J gene: TRBJ2-7
clone size: few
V gene: TRBV7-6
D gene: NA
CDR3 DNA: TGTGCCAGCAGCTTAGTGGGGGGTGGCGAGCAGTACTTC
CDR3 protein: CASSLVGGGEQYF

J gene: TRBJ1-1
clone size: many
V gene: TRBV7-2
D gene: NA
CDR3 DNA: TGTGCCAGCAGCTTGGTGGCAGGGATTCCTGAAGCTTTCTTT
CDR3 protein: CASSLVAGIPEAFF

J gene: TRBJ1-1
clone size: many
V gene: TRBV6-1
D gene: NA
CDR3 DNA: TGTGCCAGCAGTTTCGTGTCGGGACGGGATGAAGCTTTCTTT
CDR3 protein: CASSFVSGRDEAFF

J gene: TRBJ2-7
clone size: many
V gene: TRBV10-3
D gene: NA
CDR3 DNA: TGTGCCATCAGTGAGAGTACGGGAGTTTACGAGCAGTACTTC
CDR3 protein: CAISESTGVYEQYF

J gene: TRBJ2-1
clone size: many
V gene: TRBV7-2
D gene: NA
CDR3 DNA: TGTGCCAGCAGCACTTCCGGGGTGGGTGAGCAGTTCTTC
CDR3 protein: CASSTSGVGEQFF

J gene: TRBJ1-5
clone size: many
V gene: TRBV10-3
D gene: TRBD1
CDR3 DNA: TGTGCCATCCTGGAATCTCGGACAGGGGGAGAGGATCAGCCCCAGCATTTT
CDR3 protein: CAILESRTGGEDQPQHF

J gene: TRBJ2-3
clone size: many
V gene: TRBV12-5
D gene: TRBD1
CDR3 DNA: TGTGCTAGTGGTTCCACCGGGACAGCCACAGATACGCAGTATTTT
CDR3 protein: CASGSTGTATDTQYF

J gene: TRBJ2-5
clone size: NA
V gene: TRBV11-3
D gene: TRBD2
CDR3 DNA: TGTGCCAGCAGCTCCCCGGGGGTAGCGGGAGAAGGTTTGGAAGAGACCCAGTACTTC
CDR3 protein: CASSSPGVAGEGLEETQYF

J gene: TRBJ1-4
clone size: few
V gene: TRBV7-9
D gene: NA
CDR3 DNA: TGTGCCAGCAGCCCGTTGGGGGGCTCTAATGAAAAACTGTTTTTT
CDR3 protein: CASSPLGGSNEKLFF

J gene: TRBJ1-3
clone size: NA
V gene: TRBV13
D gene: NA
CDR3 DNA: TGTGCCAGCAGCCTACAACAGTTCCTCTCTGGAAACACCATATATTTT
CDR3 protein: CASSLQQFLSGNTIYF

J gene: TRBJ2-7
clone size: many
V gene: TRBV18
D gene: TRBD2
CDR3 DNA: TGTGCCAGCTCACCAGGGACTAGCGCCGGCGAGCAGTACTTC
CDR3 protein: CASSPGTSAGEQYF

J gene: TRBJ2-3
clone size: NA
V gene: TRBV12-5
D gene: NA
CDR3 DNA: TGTGCTAGTGGTTTTTGGACAGGAGGGACAGATACGCAGTATTTT
CDR3 protein: CASGFWTGGTDTQYF

J gene: TRBJ2-2
clone size: many
V gene: TRBV12-5
D gene: TRBD2
CDR3 DNA: TGTGCTAGTGGTAGATCCCGACTAGCGGGAGTTGGTAACACCGGGGAGCTGTTTTTT
CDR3 protein: CASGRSRLAGVGNTGELFF

J gene: TRBJ2-7
clone size: many
V gene: TRBV20-1
D gene: TRBD2
CDR3 DNA: TGCAGTGCTAATTACCAGCGGGAGGGCCCCTACGAGCAGTACTTC
CDR3 protein: CSANYQREGPYEQYF

J gene: TRBJ2-3
clone size: NA
V gene: TRBV20-1
D gene: TRBD2
CDR3 DNA: TGCAGTGCTAGTCGGTCGTCTAGCGGGATAAATACGCAGTATTTT
CDR3 protein: CSASRSSSGINTQYF

J gene: TRBJ1-1
clone size: few
V gene: TRBV5-8
D gene: TRBD1
CDR3 DNA: TGTGCCAGCAGCTTGGGGGACAGGGTGCTCACTGAAGCTTTCTTT
CDR3 protein: CASSLGDRVLTEAFF

J gene: TRBJ1-5
clone size: NA
V gene: TRBV15
D gene: NA
CDR3 DNA: TGTGCCACCAGCAGAGGGACACCGCTTAATCAGCCCCAGCATTTT
CDR3 protein: CATSRGTPLNQPQHF

J gene: TRBJ2-3
clone size: many
V gene: TRBV12-3/TRBV12-4
D gene: NA
CDR3 DNA: TGTGCCAGCAGTTTATCCGGAGTGGAAGTGGTTACGCAGTATTTT
CDR3 protein: CASSLSGVEVVTQYF

J gene: TRBJ2-1
clone size: few
V gene: TRBV4-1
D gene: TRBD2
CDR3 DNA: TGCGCCAGCAGAACGACTAGCGGGGTATTGGATGAGCAGTTCTTC
CDR3 protein: CASRTTSGVLDEQFF

J gene: TRBJ2-1
clone size: many
V gene: TRBV11-2
D gene: NA
CDR3 DNA: TGTGCCAGCAGCCTAATTCTAAGCTCCTACAATGAGCAGTTCTTC
CDR3 protein: CASSLILSSYNEQFF

J gene: TRBJ2-7
clone size: many
V gene: TRBV28
D gene: NA
CDR3 DNA: TGTGCCAGCAGCTTAGGACACCGCTACGAGCAGTACTTC
CDR3 protein: CASSLGHRYEQYF

J gene: TRBJ1-6
clone size: NA
V gene: TRBV28
D gene: NA
CDR3 DNA: TGTGCCAGCAGCTTCCCTACAGGGTCCGGCGCTGCCTCCTATAATTCACCCCTCCACTTT
CDR3 protein: CASSFPTGSGAASYNSPLHF

J gene: TRBJ2-7
clone size: NA
V gene: TRBV5-4
D gene: TRBD2
CDR3 DNA: TGTGCCAGCAGCCCGGGGGGGCAGATGACCTACGAGCAGTACTTC
CDR3 protein: CASSPGGQMTYEQYF

J gene: TRBJ2-1
clone size: NA
V gene: TRBV7-2
D gene: TRBD2
CDR3 DNA: TGTGCCAGCAGCTTAAGGAGGCTAGCGGGAGACAGGTGGTACAATGAGCAGTTCTTC
CDR3 protein: CASSLRRLAGDRWYNEQFF

J gene: TRBJ2-7
clone size: many
V gene: TRBV28
D gene: NA
CDR3 DNA: TGTGCCAGCTCCGTGGGTCAGGACTACGAGCAGTACTTC
CDR3 protein: CASSVGQDYEQYF

J gene: TRBJ2-1
clone size: many
V gene: TRBV3-1
D gene: NA
CDR3 DNA: TGTGCCAGCAGCCTCCGATTTGGGGAGTGGTTCTTC
CDR3 protein: CASSLRFGEWFF

J gene: TRBJ2-3
clone size: few
V gene: TRBV27
D gene: TRBD1
CDR3 DNA: TGTGCCAGCAGTTTGTTACAGGGGGCAGATACGCAGTATTTT
CDR3 protein: CASSLLQGADTQYF

J gene: TRBJ2-3
clone size: many
V gene: TRBV11-2
D gene: NA
CDR3 DNA: TGTGCCAGCAGCTTAGTTTCGGTCCGCACAAATACGCAGTATTTT
CDR3 protein: CASSLVSVRTNTQYF

J gene: TRBJ2-3
clone size: many
V gene: TRBV12-3/TRBV12-4
D gene: TRBD2
CDR3 DNA: TGTGCCAGCAGTTTAATGGCGCGCGGGAGTCTTGGAAATACGCAGTATTTT
CDR3 protein: CASSLMARGSLGNTQYF

J gene: TRBJ2-1
clone size: many
V gene: TRBV3-1
D gene: NA
CDR3 DNA: TGTGCCAGCAGCCAAGCCGCTAGCCCCCTCTCCTACAATGAGCAGTTCTTC
CDR3 protein: CASSQAASPLSYNEQFF